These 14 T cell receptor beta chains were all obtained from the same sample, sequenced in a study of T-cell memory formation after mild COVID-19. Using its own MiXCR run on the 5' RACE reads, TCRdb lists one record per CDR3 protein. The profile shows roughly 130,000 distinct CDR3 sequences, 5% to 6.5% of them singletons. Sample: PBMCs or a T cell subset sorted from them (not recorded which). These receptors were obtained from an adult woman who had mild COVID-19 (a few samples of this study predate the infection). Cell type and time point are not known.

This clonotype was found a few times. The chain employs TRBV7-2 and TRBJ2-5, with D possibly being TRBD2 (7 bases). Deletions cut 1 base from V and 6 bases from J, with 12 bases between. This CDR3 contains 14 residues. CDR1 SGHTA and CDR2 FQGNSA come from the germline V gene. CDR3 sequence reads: CASSLEGGRKTQYF. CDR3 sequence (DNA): TGTGCCAGCAGCTTAGAGGGGGGGCGGAAGACCCAGTACTTC.

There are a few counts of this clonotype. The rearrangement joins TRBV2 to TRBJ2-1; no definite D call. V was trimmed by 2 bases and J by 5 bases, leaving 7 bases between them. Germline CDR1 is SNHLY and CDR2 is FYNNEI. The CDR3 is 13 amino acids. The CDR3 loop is CASSENWDNEQFF. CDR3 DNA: TGTGCCAGCAGTGAAAACTGGGACAATGAGCAGTTCTTC.

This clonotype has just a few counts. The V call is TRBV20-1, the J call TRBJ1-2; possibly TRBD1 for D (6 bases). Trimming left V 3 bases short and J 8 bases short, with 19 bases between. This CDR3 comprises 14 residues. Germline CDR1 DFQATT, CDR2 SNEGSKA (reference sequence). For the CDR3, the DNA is TGCAGTGCTAGGGAGGACAGCTGGGTGAGAGGCTACACCTTC. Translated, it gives CSAREDSWVRGYTF.

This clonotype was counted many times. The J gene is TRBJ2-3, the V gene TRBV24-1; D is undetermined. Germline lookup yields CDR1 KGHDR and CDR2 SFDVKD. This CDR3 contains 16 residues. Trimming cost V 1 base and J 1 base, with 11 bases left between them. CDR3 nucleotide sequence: TGTGCCACCAGTGATTTAGAGTTCGCCGGCACAGATACGCAGTATTTT. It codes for CATSDLEFAGTDTQYF.

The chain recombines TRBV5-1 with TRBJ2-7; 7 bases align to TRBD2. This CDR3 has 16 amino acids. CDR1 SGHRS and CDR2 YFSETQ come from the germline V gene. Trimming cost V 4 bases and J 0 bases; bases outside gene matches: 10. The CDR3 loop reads CASSPTAGRGSYEQYF. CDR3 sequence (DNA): TGCGCCAGCAGCCCCACTGCAGGGAGGGGCTCCTACGAGCAGTACTTC. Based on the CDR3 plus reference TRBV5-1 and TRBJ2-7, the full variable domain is KAGVTQTPRYLIKTRGQQVTLSCSPISGHRSVSWYQQTPGQGLQFLFEYFSETQRNKGNFPGRFSGRQFSNSRSEMNVSTLELGDSALYLCASSPTAGRGSYEQYFGPGTRLTVT.

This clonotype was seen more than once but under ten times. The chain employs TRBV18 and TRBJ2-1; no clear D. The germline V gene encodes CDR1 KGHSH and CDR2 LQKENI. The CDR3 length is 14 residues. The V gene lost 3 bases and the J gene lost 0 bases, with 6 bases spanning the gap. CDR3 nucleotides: TGTGCCAGCTCACCCGACATCTCCTACAATGAGCAGTTCTTC. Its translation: CASSPDISYNEQFF.

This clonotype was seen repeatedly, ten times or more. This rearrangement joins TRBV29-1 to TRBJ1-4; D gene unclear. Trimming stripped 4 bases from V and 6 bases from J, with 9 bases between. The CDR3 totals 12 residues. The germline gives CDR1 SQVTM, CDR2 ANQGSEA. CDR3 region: CSVGADHEKLFF. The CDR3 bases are TGCAGCGTTGGGGCTGATCATGAAAAACTGTTTTTT.

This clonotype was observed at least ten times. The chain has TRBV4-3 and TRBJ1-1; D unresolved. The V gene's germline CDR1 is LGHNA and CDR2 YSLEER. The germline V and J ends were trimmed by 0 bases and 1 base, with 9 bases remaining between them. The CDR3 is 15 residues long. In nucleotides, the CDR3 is TGCGCCAGCAGCCAAGAGTTTGAGCCGAACACTGAAGCTTTCTTT. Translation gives CASSQEFEPNTEAFF.

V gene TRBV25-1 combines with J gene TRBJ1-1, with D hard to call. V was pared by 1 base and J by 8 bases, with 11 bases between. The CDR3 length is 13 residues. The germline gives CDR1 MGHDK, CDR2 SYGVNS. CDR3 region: CASSEWKGGEAFF. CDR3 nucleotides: TGTGCCAGCAGTGAATGGAAAGGCGGAGAAGCTTTCTTT.

CDR3 DNA: TGTGCCTGGGTACAGGGGCTAGGTGACACCGGGGAGCTGTTTTTT. Its translation: CAWVQGLGDTGELFF. The rearrangement links TRBV30 to TRBJ2-2; 7 bases agree with TRBD1. With 5 bases clipped from V and 3 bases from J, the junction kept 9 bases outside the gene matches. The CDR3 has 15 amino acids. Germline V lookup: CDR1 GTSNPN, CDR2 SVGIG (reference sequence).

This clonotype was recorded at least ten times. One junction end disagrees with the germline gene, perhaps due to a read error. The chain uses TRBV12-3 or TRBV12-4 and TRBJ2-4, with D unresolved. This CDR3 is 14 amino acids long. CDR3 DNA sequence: TGTGCCAGCAGCTTAGGTGGAGCCAAAAACATTCAGTACTTC. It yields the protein CASSLGGAKNIQYF.

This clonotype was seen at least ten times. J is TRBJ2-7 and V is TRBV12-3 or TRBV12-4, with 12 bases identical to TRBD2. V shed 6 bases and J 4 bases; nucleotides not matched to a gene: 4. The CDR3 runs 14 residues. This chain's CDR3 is CASRGLAGPYEQYF. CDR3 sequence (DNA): TGTGCCAGCAGGGGACTAGCGGGTCCTTACGAGCAGTACTTC.

In DNA form, the CDR3 reads TGTGCCATCTGGGACAGGGAGGCCGGGGAGCTGTTTTTT. This translates into CAIWDREAGELFF. The chain has TRBV10-3 and TRBJ2-2; TRBD1 aligns across 9 bases. CDR1 ENHRY and CDR2 SYGVKD come from the germline V gene. The CDR3 contains 13 residues. The J segment lost 6 bases and the V segment lost 8 bases, leaving 4 bases of the junction unmatched.

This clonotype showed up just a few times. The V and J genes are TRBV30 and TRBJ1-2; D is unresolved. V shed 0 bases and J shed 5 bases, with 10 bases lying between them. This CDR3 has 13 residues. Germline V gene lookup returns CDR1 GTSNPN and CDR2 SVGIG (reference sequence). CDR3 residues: CAWSVGGKYGYTF. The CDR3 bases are TGTGCCTGGAGTGTCGGAGGGAAGTATGGCTACACCTTC.